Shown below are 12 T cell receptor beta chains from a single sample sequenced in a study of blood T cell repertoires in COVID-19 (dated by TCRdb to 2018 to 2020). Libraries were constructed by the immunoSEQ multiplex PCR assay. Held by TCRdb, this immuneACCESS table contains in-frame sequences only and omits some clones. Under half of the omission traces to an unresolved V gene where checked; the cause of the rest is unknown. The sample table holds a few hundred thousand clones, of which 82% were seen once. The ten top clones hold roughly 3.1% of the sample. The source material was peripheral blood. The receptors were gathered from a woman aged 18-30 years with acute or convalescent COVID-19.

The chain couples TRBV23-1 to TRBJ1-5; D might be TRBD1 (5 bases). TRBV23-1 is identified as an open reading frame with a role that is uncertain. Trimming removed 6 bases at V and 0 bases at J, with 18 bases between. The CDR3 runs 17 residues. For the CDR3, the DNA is TGCGCCAGCAGACACACCGTATCGGGGGTTAGCAATCAGCCCCAGCATTTT. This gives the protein CASRHTVSGVSNQPQHF.

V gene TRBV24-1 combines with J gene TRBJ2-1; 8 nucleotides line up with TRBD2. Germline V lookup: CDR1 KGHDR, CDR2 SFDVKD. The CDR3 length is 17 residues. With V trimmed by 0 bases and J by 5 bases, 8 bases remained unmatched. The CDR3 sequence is CATSDLTAGGGNNEQFF. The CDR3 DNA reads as TGTGCCACCAGTGATTTGACTGCGGGGGGAGGGAACAATGAGCAGTTCTTC.

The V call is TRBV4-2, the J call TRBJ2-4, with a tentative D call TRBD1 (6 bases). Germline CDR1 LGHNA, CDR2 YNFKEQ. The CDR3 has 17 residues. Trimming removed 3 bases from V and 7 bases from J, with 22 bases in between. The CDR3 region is CASSQEIGQTAQNIQYF. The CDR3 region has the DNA TGTGCCAGCAGCCAGGAGATCGGACAGACGGCCCAGAACATTCAGTACTTC.

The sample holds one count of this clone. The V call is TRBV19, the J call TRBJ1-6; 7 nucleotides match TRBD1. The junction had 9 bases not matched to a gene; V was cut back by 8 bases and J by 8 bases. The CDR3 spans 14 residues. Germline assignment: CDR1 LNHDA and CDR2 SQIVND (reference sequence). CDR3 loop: CASDRAGSDSPLHF. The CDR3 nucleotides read TGTGCCAGTGACAGGGCCGGCTCAGATTCACCCCTCCACTTT.

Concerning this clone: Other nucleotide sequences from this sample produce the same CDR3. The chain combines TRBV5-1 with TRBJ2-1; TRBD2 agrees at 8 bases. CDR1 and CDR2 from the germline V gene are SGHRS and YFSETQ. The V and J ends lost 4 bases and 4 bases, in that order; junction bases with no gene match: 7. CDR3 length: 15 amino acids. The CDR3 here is CASSPGLASYNEQFF. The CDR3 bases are TGCGCCAGCAGCCCAGGACTAGCATCTTACAATGAGCAGTTCTTC.

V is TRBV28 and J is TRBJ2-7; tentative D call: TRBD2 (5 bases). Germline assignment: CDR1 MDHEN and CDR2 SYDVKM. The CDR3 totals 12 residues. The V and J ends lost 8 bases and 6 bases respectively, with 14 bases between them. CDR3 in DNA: TGTGCCAGCTGGGCGGAGGTGGGCGAGCAGTACTTC. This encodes CASWAEVGEQYF. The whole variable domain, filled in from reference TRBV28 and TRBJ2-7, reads DVKVTQSSRYLVKRTGEKVFLECVQDMDHENMFWYRQDPGLGLRLIYFSYDVKMKEKGDIPEGYSVSREKKERFSLILESASTNQTSMYLCASWAEVGEQYFGPGTRLTVT.

The CDR3 is CATSRDRTLGGRYEQYF. In DNA form, the CDR3 reads TGTGCCACCAGCAGAGATCGGACCTTGGGGGGACGCTACGAGCAGTACTTC. This sequence joins TRBV15 and TRBJ2-7, with D maybe TRBD2 (6 bases). CDR3 length: 17 residues. The germline gives CDR1 LNHNV, CDR2 YYDKDF (reference sequence). Trimming shortened V by 0 bases and J by 3 bases, and 18 bases separated the two germline ends.

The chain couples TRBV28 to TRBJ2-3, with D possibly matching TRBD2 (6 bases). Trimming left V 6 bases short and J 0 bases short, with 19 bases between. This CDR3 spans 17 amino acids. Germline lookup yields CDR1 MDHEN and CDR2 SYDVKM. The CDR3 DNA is TGTGCCAGCAGCGTTCCTTCTCTAGCGCAGAGCACAGATACGCAGTATTTT. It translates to CASSVPSLAQSTDTQYF.

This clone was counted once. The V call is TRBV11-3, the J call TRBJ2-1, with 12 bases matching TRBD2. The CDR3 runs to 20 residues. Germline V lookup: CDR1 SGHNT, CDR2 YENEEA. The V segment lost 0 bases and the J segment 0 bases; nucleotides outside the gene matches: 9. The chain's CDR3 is CASSLDPILAGGFSYNEQFF. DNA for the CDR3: TGTGCCAGCAGCTTAGACCCGATTCTAGCGGGAGGGTTCTCCTACAATGAGCAGTTCTTC.

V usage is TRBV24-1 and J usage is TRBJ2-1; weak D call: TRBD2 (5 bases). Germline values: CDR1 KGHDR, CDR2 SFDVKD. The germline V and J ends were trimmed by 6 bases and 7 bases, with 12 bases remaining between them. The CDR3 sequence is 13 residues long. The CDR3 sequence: CATSFNEGNEQFF. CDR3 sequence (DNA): TGTGCCACCAGTTTTAATGAGGGTAATGAGCAGTTCTTC.

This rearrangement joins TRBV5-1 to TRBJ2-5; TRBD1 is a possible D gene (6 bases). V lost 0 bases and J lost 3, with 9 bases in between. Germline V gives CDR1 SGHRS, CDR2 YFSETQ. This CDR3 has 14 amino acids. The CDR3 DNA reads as TGCGCCAGCAGCTTGGAAGGGGGAGAAGAGACCCAGTACTTC. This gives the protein CASSLEGGEETQYF.

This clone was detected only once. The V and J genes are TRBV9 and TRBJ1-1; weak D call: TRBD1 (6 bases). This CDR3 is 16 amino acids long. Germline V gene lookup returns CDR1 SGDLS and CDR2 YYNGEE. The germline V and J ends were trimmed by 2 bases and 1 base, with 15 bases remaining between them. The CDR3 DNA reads TGTGCCAGCAGCGTCGCCGACATCAGGGGGAACACTGAAGCTTTCTTT. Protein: CASSVADIRGNTEAFF. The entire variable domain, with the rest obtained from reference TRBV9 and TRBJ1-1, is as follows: DSGVTQTPKHLITATGQRVTLRCSPRSGDLSVYWYQQSLDQGLQFLIQYYNGEERAKGNILERFSAQQFPDLHSELNLSSLELGDSALYFCASSVADIRGNTEAFFGQGTRLTVV.